This T cell receptor beta chain emerged from a study of T cells in Graves' hyperthyroidism and ophthalmopathy (dated by TCRdb to the late 2010s). Background for the entire study: Peripheral blood samples were taken at initial diagnosis, before any treatment was given. TCR V-J signatures able to tell the groups apart were searched for in a discovery cohort of about a hundred patients, of whom more than 40 had Graves' ophthalmopathy and more than 55 had stable Graves' hyperthyroidism. Whether ophthalmopathy could be predicted prospectively was tested in an independent validation cohort made up of some 20 hyperthyroidism patients plus 17 patients who later progressed to ophthalmopathy. The 90 to 100 discovery patients were randomly divided into training and test sets at a 7:3 ratio. In about 6 Graves' hyperthyroidism patients, the study also compared T-cell repertoires from thyroid tissue with T-cell repertoires from blood. After sampling, hyperthyroidism patients received methimazole starting at 30 mg daily, and ophthalmopathy patients received high-dose intravenous methylprednisolone. The paper reports TCR Vbeta CDR3 sequencing of approximately 140 peripheral blood samples: some 41 ophthalmopathy, about 75 hyperthyroidism and about 17 progressor patients. Study-wide findings and limitations: No statistical method was used to fix the sample size in advance, and group allocation was not hidden from the investigators. Blood samples also contained most of the expanded thyroid clonotypes (frequency above 0.001), which suggests that blood repertoires may reflect thyroid immune responses. Ophthalmopathy was separated from stable hyperthyroidism by a 13 V-J signature model, with approximately 89% sensitivity and about 81% specificity obtained in cross-validation and 80%/75% obtained in testing. In validation, the model predicted progression to ophthalmopathy a median of roughly 6.5 months before onset, with about 64% sensitivity and 72.22% specificity.

Looking up the germline V gene yields CDR1 KGHDR and CDR2 SFDVKD. The CDR3 measures 11 amino acids from cysteine to phenylalanine. Only the CDR3 part of the read is kept: 33 bases, read in frame from the first base. Trimming removed 5 bases from V and 2 bases from J, leaving 0 bases between the germline ends. Hyperthyroidism patients were newly diagnosed, had a disease duration of under 2 months, and were aged 18 to 65 years. The study excluded patients with uncontrolled infections, other autoimmune diseases, pregnancy or lactation. Diagnoses were established on the basis of clinical symptoms, serum thyroxine and TRAb, thyroid ultrasound, and orbital computed tomography. Blood from progressor patients was collected at the time of first diagnosis with hyperthyroidism, before any ophthalmopathy symptoms had appeared. PBMCs were separated from 8 to 10 ml of fresh peripheral blood using Ficoll-Paque density gradient centrifugation. Progressor patients were defined as those initially diagnosed with Graves' hyperthyroidism in whom ophthalmopathy developed during follow-up. Trizol reagent was used to extract total RNA, and RNA quality was then checked on an Agilent 2100 Bioanalyzer.

TCR beta CDR3 regions were amplified from RNA transcripts. The TCR CDR3 was subjected to a first round of RT-PCR using the HTBI primer set and the Qiagen OneStep RT-PCR kit. The libraries were constructed in a second round of multiplex PCR and then size-selected and purified. Paired-end sequencing of the libraries was performed with 100 bp reads on an Illumina HiSeq2000. The paper's processing steps were these. SOAPnuke was used to process the raw data, removing reads that contained adapters or uncalled bases, had a mean Phred below 15, or lacked an exact match to the constant primer or identifier. COPE v1.2.5 was used to merge high-quality paired reads, and clonotypes were defined as unique nucleotide sequences. Clonotypes were aligned to IMGT TRBV, TRBD and TRBJ reference segments using MiTCR v1.1. The analysis included only V-J combinations with a frequency above 0.0001, which together covered approximately 99% of the repertoires. The TCS score was defined as the ratio of F50 (clonal expansion) to E x V (chaos), calculated using BLOSUM62-based TCRdist between CDR3 peptides within each V-J. Welch's t-statistics and random forest reduced around 520 V-J features to about 13, which were used in a naive Bayes classifier (R e1071). TCRdb reprocessed the public reads (quality trimming at Q25 with fastp, clone calling with MiXCR) and kept in-frame beta chains. Here each entry gathers all rows of one CDR3 protein and keeps the most common genes and DNA. The V and J calls reflect TCRdb's pipeline rather than the authors' work. In all, the sample holds fewer than 500,000 distinct CDR3 sequences, and roughly 13% of those were seen once. The top ten hold less than 25% of the sample.

On this clonotype: The antigen it recognizes is unknown. The input lacks base qualities; no much larger clone sits a single base away.

The specimen was blood. The V gene is TRBV24-1 and the J gene is TRBJ1-3; no D gene can be assigned with confidence. The clonotype originates from a man aged 25-45 years with Graves' hyperthyroidism that later progressed to Graves' ophthalmopathy. The encoded CDR3 is CATSAGNTIYF. The sequenced DNA: TGTGCCACCAGTGCTGGAAACACCATATATTTT.